This T cell receptor beta chain was observed in a study of OX40 agonist ivuxolimab in advanced cancers. Turning to the study itself: At 0.01 to 10 mg/kg, ivuxolimab was administered intravenously to patients every 2 weeks. A male proportion of 82.7% was recorded, with mean age approximately 60 years and range 23 to 79. Study findings and constraints: Undetermined was the antigen specificity of the expanded peripheral T cells. There were also nonresponders showing low normalized T-cell clonal expansion.

Germline V gene lookup returns CDR1 MDHEN and CDR2 SYDVKM. V shed 6 bases and J shed 0 bases, with 15 bases lying between them. The CDR3 is 16 amino acids. Comments on this clone: Its antigen is unidentified.

Sequenced by immunoSEQ multiplex PCR; TCRdb stores in-frame clones only, minus some. The profile shows 30,000 to 35,000 clones, roughly nine tenths of them singletons. V is TRBV28 and J is TRBJ1-5, with D perhaps TRBD1 (5 bases). The TCR originated in an adult with an advanced solid tumor such as melanoma, head and neck, liver or kidney cancer. Specimen: CD4+ or CD8+ T cells sorted from blood, collected in a trial of the OX40 agonist ivuxolimab. Here the CDR3 reads CASRRQPGGSNQPQHF. In DNA, the CDR3 is TGTGCCAGCAGACGCCAACCCGGGGGTAGCAATCAGCCCCAGCATTTT. The full variable domain, completed using reference TRBV28 and TRBJ1-5, is DVKVTQSSRYLVKRTGEKVFLECVQDMDHENMFWYRQDPGLGLRLIYFSYDVKMKEKGDIPEGYSVSREKKERFSLILESASTNQTSMYLCASRRQPGGSNQPQHFGDGTRLSIL.